The next 18 T cell receptor beta chains were all read from a single sample in a study of identical twins. One entry per CDR3 protein results from TCRdb running MiXCR on the 5' RACE reads. The sample lists 500,000 to 600,000 distinct CDR3 sequences, 22% occurring once. These same data were also listed under a study on T cells expressing NK-cell markers.

Material: CD4+ T cells sorted from blood. These TCRs come from a woman between 18 and 29 years old in good health.

CDR3 nucleotide sequence: TGCGCCAGCAGCTTGAGGCAGGACTCCTACGAGCAGTACTTC. This encodes CASSLRQDSYEQYF. This chain connects TRBV5-1 to TRBJ2-7; D is uncertain. Looked up from germline, CDR1 is SGHRS and CDR2 is YFSETQ. The CDR3 runs 14 residues. Between the trimmed V and J ends, which lost 1 base and 0 bases, there was a span of 8 bases.

The genes are TRBV5-5 and TRBJ2-7, with D hard to call. Germline V gives CDR1 SGHKS, CDR2 YYEKEE (reference sequence). This CDR3 region has 15 residues. V shed 2 bases and J shed 2 bases, with 14 bases lying between them. The CDR3 is CASSFSLDPAYEQYF. Written as DNA, the CDR3 is TGTGCCAGCAGCTTTAGTCTGGACCCGGCCTACGAGCAGTACTTC.

As for this clonotype: An end of the junction differs from the germline gene, which may be a read error. The chain couples TRBV5-1 to TRBJ2-7; 10 positions match TRBD2. Germline-derived CDR1 and CDR2 are SGHRS and YFSETQ. The CDR3 has 14 residues. In nucleotides, the CDR3 is TGCGCCAGCAGTTTGGACCTAGCGGGAGACGAGCAGTACTTC. Translating it yields CASSLDLAGDEQYF. Supplemented by reference TRBV5-1 and TRBJ2-7, the full variable domain reads KAGVTQTPRYLIKTRGQQVTLSCSPISGHRSVSWYQQTPGQGLQFLFEYFSETQRNKGNFPGRFSGRQFSNSRSEMNVSTLELGDSALYLCASSLDLAGDEQYFGPGTRLTVT.

V gene TRBV5-5 combines with J gene TRBJ1-4, with a tentative D call TRBD1 (5 bases). The CDR3 consists of 15 residues. Germline V gives CDR1 SGHKS, CDR2 YYEKEE (reference sequence). V was cut by 0 bases and J by 10 bases, with 16 bases left in between. The CDR3 reads CASSLARGTSGKLFF. CDR3 bases: TGTGCCAGCAGCTTGGCTCGGGGGACCTCTGGAAAACTGTTTTTT.

The J gene is TRBJ1-2, the V gene TRBV7-2; D is ambiguous. The ends were cut back, 0 bases at V and 8 bases at J, with 4 bases in the middle. Germline CDR1 is SGHTA and CDR2 is FQGNSA. The CDR3 consists of 11 residues. Here the CDR3 reads CASSLAVGYTF. The CDR3, as DNA: TGTGCCAGCAGCTTAGCTGTAGGCTACACCTTC.

J is TRBJ2-1 and V is TRBV20-1; D may correspond to TRBD1 or TRBD2 (5 bases each). This CDR3 is built from 14 residues. The V end was cut by 4 bases, the J end by 5 bases, with 15 bases between. The germline gives CDR1 DFQATT, CDR2 SNEGSKA (reference sequence). The CDR3 DNA is TGCAGTGCTACCAATCGGGACGCTAACAATGAGCAGTTCTTC. Its translation: CSATNRDANNEQFF.

This clonotype was found a few times. V gene TRBV29-1 combines with J gene TRBJ1-2; D ambiguous. Between the trimmed V and J ends, which lost 5 bases and 4 bases, there was a span of 11 bases. CDR1 and CDR2 from the germline V gene are SQVTM and ANQGSEA. The CDR3 runs 12 residues. The CDR3 protein is CSVIAHSYGYTF. The CDR3, as DNA: TGCAGCGTTATTGCCCATAGCTATGGCTACACCTTC. Full variable domain (outside the CDR3, taken from reference TRBV29-1 and TRBJ1-2): SAVISQKPSRDICQRGTSLTIQCQVDSQVTMMFWYRQQPGQSLTLIATANQGSEATYESGFVIDKFPISRPNLTFSTLTVSNMSPEDSSIYLCSVIAHSYGYTFGSGTRLTVV.

There are a few counts of this clonotype. The chain carries TRBV20-1 and TRBJ2-7; 9 bases line up with TRBD2. CDR1 and CDR2 (germline): DFQATT, SNEGSKA (reference sequence). This CDR3 region has 15 residues. Losses at the gene ends were 6 bases for V and 0 bases for J; bases not matched to a gene: 9. The DNA of the CDR3 is TGCAGTGCCGTTGACCTAGCGGGGTCCTCCTACGAGCAGTACTTC. This codes for CSAVDLAGSSYEQYF.

The chain links TRBV6-1 to TRBJ2-7; TRBD2 matches 9 bases. Germline CDR1 is MNHNS and CDR2 is SASEGT. J gave up 0 bases and V 6 bases, and 6 bases lay outside the gene matches. This CDR3 is 15 amino acids long. The CDR3 reads CASSRLAASSYEQYF. Here the CDR3 DNA reads TGTGCCAGCAGCCGACTAGCGGCTAGCTCCTACGAGCAGTACTTC.

This clonotype was counted a few times. The chain is built from TRBV2 and TRBJ2-5; D perhaps matches TRBD2 (6 bases). Germline lookup yields CDR1 SNHLY and CDR2 FYNNEI. V lost 7 bases and J 7 bases, leaving 13 bases between the germline ends. This CDR3 contains 12 residues. CDR3 sequence reads: CASNVEGGTQYF. Here the CDR3 DNA reads TGTGCCAGCAACGTGGAGGGAGGGACCCAGTACTTC.

This clonotype was counted ten times or more. This chain joins TRBV7-9 and TRBJ2-5; D possibly uses TRBD1 or TRBD2 (6 bases each). From germline, CDR1 is SEHNR and CDR2 FQNEAQ (reference sequence). Trimming stripped 5 bases from V and 5 bases from J, with 15 bases between. The length of the CDR3 is 14 residues. CDR3: CASSPQGGLETQYF. The CDR3, as DNA: TGTGCCAGCAGCCCACAAGGGGGGCTGGAGACCCAGTACTTC.

This chain connects TRBV7-8 to TRBJ1-1; D uncertain. There are 16 residues in the CDR3. From germline, CDR1 is SGHVS and CDR2 FQNEAQ. The germline V and J ends were trimmed by 2 bases and 0 bases, with 13 bases remaining between them. In DNA, the CDR3 is TGTGCCAGCAGCTTAAAGTGGAACACTTTGAACACTGAAGCTTTCTTT. The encoded protein is CASSLKWNTLNTEAFF. The full variable domain, rest sourced from reference TRBV7-8 and TRBJ1-1, is GAGVSQSPRYKVAKRGQDVALRCDPISGHVSLFWYQQALGQGPEFLTYFQNEAQLDKSGLPSDRFFAERPEGSVSTLKIQRTQQEDSAVYLCASSLKWNTLNTEAFFGQGTRLTVV.

V and J are TRBV20-1 and TRBJ2-1, with D possibly TRBD2 on 6 matching bases. V dropped 4 bases and J dropped 7 bases, with 17 bases sitting between them. Germline V gives CDR1 DFQATT, CDR2 SNEGSKA (reference sequence). CDR3 length equals 14 residues. In DNA form, the CDR3 reads TGCAGTGCTAATAAGATCGGGAGTAAAAATGAGCAGTTCTTC. The encoded protein is CSANKIGSKNEQFF.

The rearrangement uses TRBV6-5 and TRBJ2-3, with D unclear. The CDR3 has 17 amino acids. Trimming pared 0 bases from V and 0 bases from J, leaving 13 bases between. The germline V gene has CDR1 MNHEY and CDR2 SVGAGI. Written as DNA, the CDR3 is TGTGCCAGCAGTTACTCGATGCGGCGCCAAAGCACAGATACGCAGTATTTT. Translation gives CASSYSMRRQSTDTQYF.

This clonotype was seen a handful of times. The CDR3 reads CASRGYRELFF. CDR3 DNA sequence: TGTGCCAGCAGAGGGTACCGGGAGCTGTTTTTT. This chain connects TRBV6-5 to TRBJ2-2; D gene ambiguous. CDR1 MNHEY and CDR2 SVGAGI come from the germline V gene. There are 11 residues in the CDR3. V lost 6 bases and J 9 bases, leaving 8 bases between the germline ends.

This clonotype was recorded at least ten times. The chain links TRBV20-1 to TRBJ2-3; 14 positions agree with TRBD2. J was trimmed by 3 bases and V by 5 bases; bases with no gene match: 13. Germline CDR1 is DFQATT and CDR2 is SNEGSKA (reference sequence). The CDR3 covers 18 residues. Here the CDR3 reads CSASTSGRAGRRTDTQYF. As DNA, the CDR3 is TGCAGTGCTTCGACTAGCGGGAGGGCCGGGAGGAGGACAGATACGCAGTATTTT.

The J gene is TRBJ2-3, the V gene TRBV20-1; 12 bases are a match to TRBD2. Unmatched junction bases numbered 9, after V lost 2 bases and J lost 6 bases. Looked up from germline, CDR1 is DFQATT and CDR2 is SNEGSKA (reference sequence). The CDR3 is made up of 16 amino acids. CDR3 residues: CSARRLAGEGWDTQYF. The CDR3 DNA follows: TGCAGTGCTAGAAGACTAGCGGGAGAAGGTTGGGATACGCAGTATTTT.

This clonotype was counted between two and nine times. This rearrangement joins TRBV6-1 to TRBJ2-7, with unresolved D. V was pared by 7 bases and J by 4 bases, with 14 bases between. Germline CDR1 reads MNHNS; CDR2 reads SASEGT. The CDR3 has 13 residues. The chain's CDR3 is CASNRDGSYEQYF. In DNA form, the CDR3 reads TGTGCCAGCAACCGTGACGGGTCTTACGAGCAGTACTTC.